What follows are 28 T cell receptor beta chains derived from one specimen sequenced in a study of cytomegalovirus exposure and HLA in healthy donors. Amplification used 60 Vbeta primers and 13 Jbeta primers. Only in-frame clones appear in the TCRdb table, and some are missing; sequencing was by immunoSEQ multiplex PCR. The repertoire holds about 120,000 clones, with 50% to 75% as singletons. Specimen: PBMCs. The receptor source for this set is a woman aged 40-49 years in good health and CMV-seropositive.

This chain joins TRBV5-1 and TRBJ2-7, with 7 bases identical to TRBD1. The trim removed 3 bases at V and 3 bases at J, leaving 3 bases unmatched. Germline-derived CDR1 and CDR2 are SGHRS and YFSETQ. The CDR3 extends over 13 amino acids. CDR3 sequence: CASSYGTDYEQYF. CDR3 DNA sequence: TGCGCCAGCAGCTACGGGACAGACTACGAGCAGTACTTC. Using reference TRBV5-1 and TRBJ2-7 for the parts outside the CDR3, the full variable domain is KAGVTQTPRYLIKTRGQQVTLSCSPISGHRSVSWYQQTPGQGLQFLFEYFSETQRNKGNFPGRFSGRQFSNSRSEMNVSTLELGDSALYLCASSYGTDYEQYFGPGTRLTVT.

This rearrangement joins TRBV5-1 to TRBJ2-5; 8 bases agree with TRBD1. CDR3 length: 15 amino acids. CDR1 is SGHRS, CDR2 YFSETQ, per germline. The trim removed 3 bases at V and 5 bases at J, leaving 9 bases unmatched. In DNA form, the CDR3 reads TGCGCCAGCAGCTCATCTGCAGGGGGCGTTGAGACCCAGTACTTC. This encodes CASSSSAGGVETQYF.

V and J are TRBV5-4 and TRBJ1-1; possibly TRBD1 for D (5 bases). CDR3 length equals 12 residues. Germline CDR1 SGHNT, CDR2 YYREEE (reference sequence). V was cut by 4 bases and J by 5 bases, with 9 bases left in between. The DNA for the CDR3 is TGTGCCAGCAGCGTGCGGGGGACTGAAGCTTTCTTT. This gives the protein CASSVRGTEAFF.

The CDR3 protein is CAISEEQGNTGELFF. DNA for the CDR3: TGTGCCATCAGTGAAGAACAGGGAAACACCGGGGAGCTGTTTTTT. The rearrangement uses TRBV10-3 and TRBJ2-2; D is possibly TRBD1 (6 bases). Germline loops: CDR1 ENHRY, CDR2 SYGVKD. V lost 3 bases, J lost 2 bases, and 10 bases lay in between. The CDR3 contains 15 residues.

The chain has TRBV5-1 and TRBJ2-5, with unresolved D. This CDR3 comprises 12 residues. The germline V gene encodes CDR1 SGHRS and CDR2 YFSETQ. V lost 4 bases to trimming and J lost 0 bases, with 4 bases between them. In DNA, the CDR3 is TGCGCCAGCAGCCGGGACCAAGAGACCCAGTACTTC. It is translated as CASSRDQETQYF.

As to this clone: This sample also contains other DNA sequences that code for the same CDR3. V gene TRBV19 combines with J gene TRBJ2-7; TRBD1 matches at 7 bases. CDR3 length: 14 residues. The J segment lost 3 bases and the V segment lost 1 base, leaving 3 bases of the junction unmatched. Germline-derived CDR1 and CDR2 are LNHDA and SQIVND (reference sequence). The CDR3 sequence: CASSIGTGGYEQYF. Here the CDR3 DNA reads TGTGCCAGTAGTATAGGGACAGGCGGCTACGAGCAGTACTTC.

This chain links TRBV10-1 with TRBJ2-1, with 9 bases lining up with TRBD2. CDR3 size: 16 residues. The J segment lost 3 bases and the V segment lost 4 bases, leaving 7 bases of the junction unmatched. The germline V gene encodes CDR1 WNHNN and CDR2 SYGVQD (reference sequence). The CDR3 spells CASSGGAGGGYNEQFF. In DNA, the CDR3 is TGCGCCAGCAGTGGCGGGGCGGGGGGGGGCTACAATGAGCAGTTCTTC.

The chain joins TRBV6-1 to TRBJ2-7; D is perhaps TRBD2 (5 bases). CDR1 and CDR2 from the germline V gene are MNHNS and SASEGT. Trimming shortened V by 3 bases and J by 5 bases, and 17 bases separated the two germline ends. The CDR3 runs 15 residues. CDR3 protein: CASSELGTSGNEQYF. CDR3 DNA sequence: TGTGCCAGCAGTGAGTTAGGAACTAGTGGGAACGAGCAGTACTTC.

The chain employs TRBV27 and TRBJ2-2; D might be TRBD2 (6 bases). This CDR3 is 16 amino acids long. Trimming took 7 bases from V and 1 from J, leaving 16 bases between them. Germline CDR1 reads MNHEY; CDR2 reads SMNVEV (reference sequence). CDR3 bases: TGTGCCAGCAAGCCTCGGGGGACGGAGAACACCGGGGAGCTGTTTTTT. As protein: CASKPRGTENTGELFF.

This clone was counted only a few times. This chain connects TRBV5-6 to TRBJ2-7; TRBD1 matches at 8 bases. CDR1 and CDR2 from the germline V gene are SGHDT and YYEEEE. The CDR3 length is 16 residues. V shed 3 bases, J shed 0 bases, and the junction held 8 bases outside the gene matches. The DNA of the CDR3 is TGTGCCAGCAGCTCGGGTGGACAGGGACTCTCCTACGAGCAGTACTTC. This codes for CASSSGGQGLSYEQYF.

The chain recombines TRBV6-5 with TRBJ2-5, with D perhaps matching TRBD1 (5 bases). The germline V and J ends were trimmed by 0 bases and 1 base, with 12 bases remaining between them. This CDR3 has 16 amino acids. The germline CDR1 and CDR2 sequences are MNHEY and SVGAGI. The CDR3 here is CASSYSADTFQETQYF. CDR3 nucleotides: TGTGCCAGCAGTTACTCGGCGGACACTTTCCAAGAGACCCAGTACTTC.

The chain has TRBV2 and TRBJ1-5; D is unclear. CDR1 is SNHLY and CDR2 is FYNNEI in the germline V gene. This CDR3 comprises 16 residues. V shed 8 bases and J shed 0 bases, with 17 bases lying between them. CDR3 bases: TGTGCCAGCCAAGGAGGACCGAGGAATAGCAATCAGCCCCAGCATTTT. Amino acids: CASQGGPRNSNQPQHF. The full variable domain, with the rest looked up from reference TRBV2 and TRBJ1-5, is EPEVTQTPSHQVTQMGQEVILRCVPISNHLYFYWYRQILGQKVEFLVSFYNNEISEKSEIFDDQFSVERPDGSNFTLKIRSTKLEDSAMYFCASQGGPRNSNQPQHFGDGTRLSIL.

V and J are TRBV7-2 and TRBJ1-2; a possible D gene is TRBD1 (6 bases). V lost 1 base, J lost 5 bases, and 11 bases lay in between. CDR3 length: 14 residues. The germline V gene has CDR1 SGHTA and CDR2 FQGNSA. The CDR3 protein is CASSLGAGVYGYTF. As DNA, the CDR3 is TGTGCCAGCAGCTTAGGGGCAGGGGTATATGGCTACACCTTC.

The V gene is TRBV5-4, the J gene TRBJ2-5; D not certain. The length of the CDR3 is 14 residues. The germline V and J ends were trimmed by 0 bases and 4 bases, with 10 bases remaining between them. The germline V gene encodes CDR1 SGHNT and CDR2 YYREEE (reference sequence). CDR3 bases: TGTGCCAGCAGCTTGGACGGAGCGCGAGAGACCCAGTACTTC. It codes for CASSLDGARETQYF. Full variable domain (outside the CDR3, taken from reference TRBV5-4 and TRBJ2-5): ETGVTQSPTHLIKTRGQQVTLRCSSQSGHNTVSWYQQALGQGPQFIFQYYREEENGRGNFPPRFSGLQFPNYSSELNVNALELDDSALYLCASSLDGARETQYFGPGTRLLVL.

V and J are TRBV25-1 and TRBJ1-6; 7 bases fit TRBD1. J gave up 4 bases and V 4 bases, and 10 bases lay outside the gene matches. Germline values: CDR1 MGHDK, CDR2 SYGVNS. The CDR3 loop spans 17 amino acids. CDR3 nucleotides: TGTGCCAGCAGTGGCACCTGGACAGGCCCTTATAATTCACCCCTCCACTTT. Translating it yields CASSGTWTGPYNSPLHF.

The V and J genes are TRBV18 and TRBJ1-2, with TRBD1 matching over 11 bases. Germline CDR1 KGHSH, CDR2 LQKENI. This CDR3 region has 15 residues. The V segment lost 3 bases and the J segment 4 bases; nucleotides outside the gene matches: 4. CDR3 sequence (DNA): TGTGCCAGCTCACCGGGGACAGGGGGAAGCTATGGCTACACCTTC. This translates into CASSPGTGGSYGYTF.

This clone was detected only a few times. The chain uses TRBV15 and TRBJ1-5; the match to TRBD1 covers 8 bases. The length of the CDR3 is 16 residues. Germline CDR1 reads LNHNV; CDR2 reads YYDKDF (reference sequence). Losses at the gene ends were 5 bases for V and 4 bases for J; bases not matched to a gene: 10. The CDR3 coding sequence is TGTGCCACCAGCCGGCACGGGACAGGAGGGAATCAGCCCCAGCATTTT. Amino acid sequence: CATSRHGTGGNQPQHF.

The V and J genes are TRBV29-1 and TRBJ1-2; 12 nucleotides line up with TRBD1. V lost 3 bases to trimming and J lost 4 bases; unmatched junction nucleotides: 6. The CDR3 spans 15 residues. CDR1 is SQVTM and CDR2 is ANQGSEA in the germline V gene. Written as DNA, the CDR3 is TGCAGCGTTGATATGGGACAGGGGGCTCCCTATGGCTACACCTTC. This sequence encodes CSVDMGQGAPYGYTF. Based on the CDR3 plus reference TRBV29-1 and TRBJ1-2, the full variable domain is SAVISQKPSRDICQRGTSLTIQCQVDSQVTMMFWYRQQPGQSLTLIATANQGSEATYESGFVIDKFPISRPNLTFSTLTVSNMSPEDSSIYLCSVDMGQGAPYGYTFGSGTRLTVV.

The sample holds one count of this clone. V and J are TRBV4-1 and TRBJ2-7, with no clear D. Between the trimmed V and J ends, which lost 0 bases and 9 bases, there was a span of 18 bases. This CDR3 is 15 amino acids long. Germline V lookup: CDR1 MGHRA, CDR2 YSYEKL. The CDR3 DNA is TGCGCCAGCAGCCAAGATCCTCAACAGCCAACGATGCAGTACTTC. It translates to CASSQDPQQPTMQYF.

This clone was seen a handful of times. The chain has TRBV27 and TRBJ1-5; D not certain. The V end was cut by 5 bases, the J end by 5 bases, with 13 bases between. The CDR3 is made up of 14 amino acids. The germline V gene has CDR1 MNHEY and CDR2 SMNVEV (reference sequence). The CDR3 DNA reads TGTGCCAGCAGTCCCGGGGAGGGCTATCAGCCCCAGCATTTT. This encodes CASSPGEGYQPQHF.

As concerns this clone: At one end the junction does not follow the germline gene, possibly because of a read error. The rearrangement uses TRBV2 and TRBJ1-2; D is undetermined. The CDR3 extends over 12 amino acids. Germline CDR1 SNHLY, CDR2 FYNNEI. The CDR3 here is CASRLENYGYPF. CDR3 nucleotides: TGTGCCAGCAGGTTAGAGAACTATGGCTACCCCTTC.

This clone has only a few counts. CDR3 sequence reads: CASSLVPTGGGNQPQHF. DNA of the CDR3: TGTGCCAGCAGTTTAGTCCCGACAGGGGGCGGCAATCAGCCCCAGCATTTT. This chain joins TRBV27 and TRBJ1-5, with 10 bases lining up with TRBD1. CDR3 size: 17 residues. Germline V lookup: CDR1 MNHEY, CDR2 SMNVEV (reference sequence). V trimming: 2 bases; J trimming: 2 bases; junction bases outside the gene matches: 6.

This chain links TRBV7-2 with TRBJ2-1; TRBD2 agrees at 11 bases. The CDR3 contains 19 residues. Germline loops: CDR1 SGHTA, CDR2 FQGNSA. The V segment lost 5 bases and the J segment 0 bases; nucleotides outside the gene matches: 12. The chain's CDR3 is CASSLQTSGGRSSYNEQFF. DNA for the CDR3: TGTGCCAGCAGCCTCCAAACTAGCGGGGGCCGAAGCTCCTACAATGAGCAGTTCTTC.

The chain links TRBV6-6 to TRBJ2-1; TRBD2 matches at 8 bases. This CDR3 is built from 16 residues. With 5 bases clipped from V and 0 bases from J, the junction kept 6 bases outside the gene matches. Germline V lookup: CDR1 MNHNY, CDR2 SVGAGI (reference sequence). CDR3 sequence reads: CASSDLAGSSYNEQFF. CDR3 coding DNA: TGTGCCAGCAGTGACTTAGCGGGAAGCTCCTACAATGAGCAGTTCTTC.

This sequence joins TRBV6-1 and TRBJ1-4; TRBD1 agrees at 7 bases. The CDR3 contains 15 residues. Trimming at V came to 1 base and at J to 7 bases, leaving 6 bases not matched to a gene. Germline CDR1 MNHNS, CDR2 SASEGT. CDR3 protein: CASSEGGGGGEKLFF. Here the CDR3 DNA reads TGTGCCAGCAGTGAAGGAGGGGGCGGAGGTGAAAAACTGTTTTTT.

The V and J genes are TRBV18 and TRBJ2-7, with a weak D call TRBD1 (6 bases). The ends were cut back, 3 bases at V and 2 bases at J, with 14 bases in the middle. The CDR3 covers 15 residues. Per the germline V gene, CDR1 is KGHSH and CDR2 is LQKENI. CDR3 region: CASSPRQDIPYEQYF. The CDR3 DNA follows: TGTGCCAGCTCACCTCGACAGGATATCCCCTACGAGCAGTACTTC.

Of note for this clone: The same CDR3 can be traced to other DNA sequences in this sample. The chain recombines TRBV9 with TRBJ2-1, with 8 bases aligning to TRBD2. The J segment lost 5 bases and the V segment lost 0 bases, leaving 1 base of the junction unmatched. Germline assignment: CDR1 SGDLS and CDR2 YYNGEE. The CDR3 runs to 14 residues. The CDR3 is CASSVAGGNNEQFF. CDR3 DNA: TGTGCCAGCAGCGTAGCGGGGGGGAACAATGAGCAGTTCTTC. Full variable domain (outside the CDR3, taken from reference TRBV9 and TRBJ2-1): DSGVTQTPKHLITATGQRVTLRCSPRSGDLSVYWYQQSLDQGLQFLIQYYNGEERAKGNILERFSAQQFPDLHSELNLSSLELGDSALYFCASSVAGGNNEQFFGPGTRLTVL.

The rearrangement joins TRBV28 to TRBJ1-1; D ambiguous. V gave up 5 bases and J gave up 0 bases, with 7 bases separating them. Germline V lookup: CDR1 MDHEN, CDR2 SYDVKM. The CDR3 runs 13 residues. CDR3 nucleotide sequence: TGTGCCAGCAGTCACCACATGAACACTGAAGCTTTCTTT. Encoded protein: CASSHHMNTEAFF.